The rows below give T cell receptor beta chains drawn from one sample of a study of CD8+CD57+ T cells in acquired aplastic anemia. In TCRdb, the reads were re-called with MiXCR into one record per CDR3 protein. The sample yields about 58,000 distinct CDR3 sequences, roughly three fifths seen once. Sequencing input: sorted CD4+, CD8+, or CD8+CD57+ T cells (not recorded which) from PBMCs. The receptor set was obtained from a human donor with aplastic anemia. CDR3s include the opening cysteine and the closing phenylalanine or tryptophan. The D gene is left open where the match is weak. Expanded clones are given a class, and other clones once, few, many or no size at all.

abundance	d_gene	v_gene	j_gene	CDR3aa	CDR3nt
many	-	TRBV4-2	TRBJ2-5	CASSQEGQTQYF	TGTGCCAGCAGCCAAGAGGGGCAGACCCAGTACTTC
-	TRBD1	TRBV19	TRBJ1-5	CASSVQGANQPQHF	TGTGCCAGTAGTGTGCAGGGGGCGAATCAGCCCCAGCATTTT
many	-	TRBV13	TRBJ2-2	CASRGANTGELFF	TGTGCCAGCAGGGGGGCGAACACCGGGGAGCTGTTTTTT
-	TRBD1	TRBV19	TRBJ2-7	CASTPGQGADEQYF	TGTGCCAGTACACCGGGACAGGGGGCTGACGAGCAGTACTTC
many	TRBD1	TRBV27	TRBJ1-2	CASSLTGGSYGYTF	TGTGCCAGCAGTTTAACAGGGGGTTCTTATGGCTACACCTTC
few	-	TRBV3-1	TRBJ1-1	CASSSDQGLRTEAFF	TGTGCCAGCAGCTCGGATCAGGGATTGCGCACTGAAGCTTTCTTT
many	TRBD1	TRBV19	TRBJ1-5	CASRGQNQPQHF	TGTGCCAGTAGGGGACAGAATCAGCCCCAGCATTTT
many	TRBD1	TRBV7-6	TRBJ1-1	CASSPSGTGVRTEAFF	TGTGCCAGCAGCCCATCCGGGACAGGGGTTCGCACTGAAGCTTTCTTT
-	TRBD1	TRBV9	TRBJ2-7	CASSLRQGPYEQYF	TGTGCCAGCAGTCTACGACAGGGGCCCTACGAGCAGTACTTC
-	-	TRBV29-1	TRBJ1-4	CSVSEGEKLFF	TGCAGCGTTTCGGAAGGAGAAAAACTGTTTTTT
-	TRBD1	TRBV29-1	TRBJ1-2	CSVGQILGYGYTF	TGCAGCGTGGGACAGATTCTCGGCTATGGCTACACCTTC
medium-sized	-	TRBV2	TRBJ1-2	CASTLKVGLHGYTF	TGTGCCAGCACCCTCAAGGTGGGGCTGCATGGCTACACCTTC
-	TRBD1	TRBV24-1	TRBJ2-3	CATSDRDRENTQYF	TGTGCCACCAGTGACCGGGACAGGGAAAATACGCAGTATTTT
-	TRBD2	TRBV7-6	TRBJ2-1	CASSSRTSAYGEQFF	TGTGCCAGCAGCTCCAGGACTAGCGCCTACGGTGAGCAGTTCTTC
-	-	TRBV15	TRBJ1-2	CATSREGVGYGYTF	TGTGCCACCAGCAGAGAGGGGGTGGGATATGGCTACACCTTC
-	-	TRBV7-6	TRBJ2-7	CASSPGEFEQYF	TGTGCCAGCAGCCCGGGGGAGTTCGAGCAGTACTTC
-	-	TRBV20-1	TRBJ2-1	CSAGPGYNEQFF	TGCAGTGCTGGACCGGGGTACAATGAGCAGTTCTTC
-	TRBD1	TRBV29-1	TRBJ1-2	CSVAGQGSNYGYTF	TGCAGCGTGGCCGGACAGGGTTCTAACTATGGCTACACCTTC
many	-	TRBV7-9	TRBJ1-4	CASSSSDSRGLGKLFF	TGTGCCAGCAGCTCCTCGGATAGTAGGGGCCTAGGGAAACTGTTTTTT
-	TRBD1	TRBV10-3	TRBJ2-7	CAIMTTGAYEQYF	TGTGCCATCATGACGACAGGGGCCTACGAGCAGTACTTC
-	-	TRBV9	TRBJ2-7	CASSVGEQVYNEQYF	TGTGCCAGCAGCGTAGGCGAACAGGTTTATAACGAGCAGTACTTC
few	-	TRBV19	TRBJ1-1	CATREQGNTEAFF	TGTGCCACCCGAGAACAGGGGAACACTGAAGCTTTCTTT
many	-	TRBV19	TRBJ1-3	CASSIDDFEEGNTIYF	TGTGCCAGTAGTATAGATGACTTCGAAGAGGGAAACACCATATATTTT
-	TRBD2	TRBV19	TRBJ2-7	CASSIAGGANEQYF	TGTGCCAGTAGTATCGCGGGGGGGGCAAACGAGCAGTACTTC
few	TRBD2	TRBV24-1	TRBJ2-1	CATSDSGTSSYNEQFF	TGTGCCACCAGTGACTCCGGGACTAGCTCCTACAATGAGCAGTTCTTC
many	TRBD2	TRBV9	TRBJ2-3	CASSPLGTSGYTDTQYF	TGTGCCAGCAGCCCCCTGGGGACTAGCGGTTACACAGATACGCAGTATTTT
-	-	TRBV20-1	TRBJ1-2	CSAWDYGYTF	TGCAGTGCGTGGGACTATGGCTACACCTTC
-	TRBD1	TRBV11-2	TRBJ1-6	CASSLRGGQDNSPLHF	TGTGCCAGCAGCCTAAGGGGGGGACAGGATAATTCACCCCTCCACTTT
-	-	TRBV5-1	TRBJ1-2	CASSPEGRAYGYTF	TGCGCCAGCAGCCCCGAGGGACGGGCCTATGGCTACACCTTC
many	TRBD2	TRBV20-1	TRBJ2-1	CSAKERGPYNEQFF	TGCAGTGCTAAGGAGCGGGGGCCTTACAATGAGCAGTTCTTC
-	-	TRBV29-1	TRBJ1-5	CSVVGQPQHF	TGCAGCGTTGTAGGTCAGCCCCAGCATTTT
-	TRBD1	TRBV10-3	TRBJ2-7	CAISGTGGLTYEQYF	TGTGCCATCAGCGGGACAGGGGGCCTAACCTACGAGCAGTACTTC
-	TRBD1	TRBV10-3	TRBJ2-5	CAISETRDRGETQYF	TGTGCCATCAGTGAGACTAGGGACAGGGGAGAGACCCAGTACTTC
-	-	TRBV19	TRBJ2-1	CASSTGQTYNEQFF	TGTGCCAGTAGTACCGGACAAACCTACAATGAGCAGTTCTTC
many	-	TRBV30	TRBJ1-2	CAFSKVGEPNYGYTF	TGTGCCTTCTCTAAAGTAGGGGAGCCTAACTATGGCTACACCTTC
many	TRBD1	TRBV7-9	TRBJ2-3	CASSPKTGGVTDTQYF	TGTGCCAGCAGCCCGAAGACAGGGGGCGTTACAGATACGCAGTATTTT
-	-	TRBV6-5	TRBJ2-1	CASSYRDSPEQFF	TGTGCCAGCAGTTACCGCGATTCACCGGAGCAGTTCTTC
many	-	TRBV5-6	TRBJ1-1	CASSLGSGTEAFF	TGTGCCAGCAGCTTAGGATCGGGTACTGAAGCTTTCTTT
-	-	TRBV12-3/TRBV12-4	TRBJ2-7	CASSSRPRIEQYF	TGTGCCAGCAGTTCTAGACCTCGGATCGAGCAGTACTTC
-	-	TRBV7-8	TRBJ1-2	CASSPTENYGYTF	TGTGCCAGCAGCCCGACAGAGAACTATGGCTACACCTTC
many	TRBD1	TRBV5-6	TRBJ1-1	CASSLAGQGADTEAFF	TGTGCCAGCAGCTTGGCCGGGCAGGGGGCAGACACTGAAGCTTTCTTT
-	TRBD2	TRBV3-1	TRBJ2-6	CASSQVEAGGQVAGANVPTF	TGTGCCAGCAGCCAAGTGGAAGCGGGGGGGCAAGTAGCTGGGGCCAACGTCCCGACTTTC
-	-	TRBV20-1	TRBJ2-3	CSASSVRDTYTQYF	TGCAGTGCTAGTTCTGTGCGGGACACTTATACGCAGTATTTT
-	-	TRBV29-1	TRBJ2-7	CSVEPDNSYEQYF	TGCAGCGTTGAACCCGACAACTCCTACGAGCAGTACTTC
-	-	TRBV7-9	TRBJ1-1	CASSPRTVTEAFF	TGTGCCAGCAGCCCTAGGACAGTCACTGAAGCTTTCTTT
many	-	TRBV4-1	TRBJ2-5	CASSQEPYRETQYF	TGCGCCAGCAGCCAAGAACCTTACAGGGAGACCCAGTACTTC
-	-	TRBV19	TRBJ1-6	CASSPLGYSPLHF	TGTGCCAGTAGTCCACTAGGGTATTCACCCCTCCACTTT